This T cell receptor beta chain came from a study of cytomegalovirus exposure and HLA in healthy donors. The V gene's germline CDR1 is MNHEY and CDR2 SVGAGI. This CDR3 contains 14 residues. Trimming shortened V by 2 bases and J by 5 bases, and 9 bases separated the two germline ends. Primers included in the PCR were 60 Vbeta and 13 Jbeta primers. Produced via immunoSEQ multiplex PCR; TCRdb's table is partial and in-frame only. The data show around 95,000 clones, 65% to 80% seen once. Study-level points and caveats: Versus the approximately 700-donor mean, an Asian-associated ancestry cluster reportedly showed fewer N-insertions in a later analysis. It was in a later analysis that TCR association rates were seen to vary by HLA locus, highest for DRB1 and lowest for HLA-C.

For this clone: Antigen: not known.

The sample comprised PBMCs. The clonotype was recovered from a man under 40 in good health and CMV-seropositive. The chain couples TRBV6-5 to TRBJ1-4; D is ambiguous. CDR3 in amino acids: CASSYRSLNEKLFF. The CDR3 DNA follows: TGTGCCAGCAGTTACCGGAGCCTAAATGAAAAACTGTTTTTT.